Listed below are T cell receptor beta chains from one sample, sequenced in a study of cytomegalovirus exposure and HLA in healthy donors. Measured with immunoSEQ multiplex PCR; TCRdb has only the in-frame clones, and not every one. The sample yields 210,000 or so clones, roughly 80% seen once. Sequenced input: PBMCs. The receptors shown here come from a man aged 40-50 years in good health and CMV-seronegative. Each CDR3 is given with its conserved first and last residue.

V	J	CDR3
TRBV11-3	TRBJ2-7	CASSLDGRTGTYEQYF
TRBV4-1	TRBJ1-2	CASSHPTGINYGYTF
TRBV5-8	TRBJ2-3	CASSSDRWGEADTQYF
TRBV5-4	TRBJ2-1	CASSLGENEQFF
TRBV9	TRBJ2-1	CASSVAGQGVDEQFF
TRBV30	TRBJ1-1	CAWRARRNTEAFF
TRBV27	TRBJ1-2	CASSLGGLQGYTF
TRBV4-1	TRBJ2-5	CASSRTGLASQETQYF
TRBV5-4	TRBJ2-3	CASSLYSGSTQYF
TRBV28	TRBJ2-5	CASSPGGSGRETQYF
TRBV7-9	TRBJ2-4	CASSQRTDLNIQYF
TRBV7-2	TRBJ2-7	CASSDSGVYEQYF
TRBV6-5	TRBJ1-2	CASSWDSTPFYGYTF
TRBV7-9	TRBJ1-1	CASSVRDTMEAFF
TRBV6-1	TRBJ1-2	CASRFLGGNPYGYTF
TRBV29-1	TRBJ1-2	CSVGHSTYGYTF
TRBV28	TRBJ1-5	CASSGAGKVGSQPQHF
TRBV27	TRBJ1-6	CASSLQGGSPLHF
TRBV7-6	TRBJ2-7	CASSLAGGSYEQYF
TRBV7-8	TRBJ1-1	CASSFAVWTEAFF
TRBV4-1	TRBJ2-1	CASRGKLPSSYNEQFF
TRBV14	TRBJ2-7	CASSYGRDEQYF
TRBV7-9	TRBJ2-3	CASSRTSGSRDTQYF
TRBV5-1	TRBJ1-6	CASSSVSFEGSPLHF